Presented here are 31 T cell receptor beta chains from one specimen sequenced in a study of Ad26.COV2.S vaccination and SARS-CoV-2 variants listed by TCRdb under 2021. What this sample's treatment or condition label stands for: 15 to 20 received Ad26.COV2.S at low or high dose, single or two shots; 5 received placebo; per-sample allocation not given. For vaccine and placebo recipients, repertoires were sequenced using samples collected on day 63 after the first injection. Library construction relied on the immunoSEQ multiplex PCR assay. TCRdb mirrors the immuneACCESS table, restricted to in-frame sequences. Some clones are absent from its copies; in checked studies, under half trace to an unresolved V gene, and the reason for the others is unknown. This sample has some 640,000 clones in its table, and around 92% of those were observed once. Of the sample, over 1.3% falls within the top ten clones.

Specimen: peripheral blood, collected in a trial of Ad26.COV2.S vaccine versus placebo. These receptors all come from a person aged 18-65 years who received the Ad26.COV2.S COVID-19 vaccine or a placebo.

This clone was detected only once. The rearrangement joins TRBV7-9 to TRBJ2-6; possibly TRBD1 for D (5 bases). V lost 4 bases and J 1 base, leaving 8 bases between the germline ends. Germline V gene data show CDR1 as SEHNR and CDR2 as FQNEAQ (reference sequence). The CDR3 contains 15 residues. CDR3 sequence reads: CASSSKGSGANVLTF. CDR3 nucleotide sequence: TGTGCCAGCAGCTCAAAGGGGTCTGGGGCCAACGTCCTGACTTTC.

The sample holds a few counts of this clone. The chain is built from TRBV15 and TRBJ2-7, with 9 nucleotides matching TRBD1. This CDR3 is 15 amino acids long. The germline gives CDR1 LNHNV, CDR2 YYDKDF (reference sequence). The V and J ends lost 0 bases and 4 bases, in that order; junction bases with no gene match: 4. CDR3 amino acids: CATSRDWGQGYEQYF. Written as DNA, the CDR3 is TGTGCCACCAGCAGAGATTGGGGACAGGGATACGAGCAGTACTTC.

This clone was observed a single time. The chain has TRBV25-1 and TRBJ2-2, with a weak D call TRBD2 (6 bases). The CDR3 has 14 residues. Looked up from germline, CDR1 is MGHDK and CDR2 is SYGVNS. Trimming removed 6 bases from V and 6 bases from J, with 14 bases in between. CDR3 nucleotides: TGTGCCAGCAGGGGAGGCAGGAGGGCCGGGGAGCTGTTTTTT. It is translated as CASRGGRRAGELFF.

J is TRBJ2-1 and V is TRBV11-2, with D possibly matching TRBD2 (6 bases). The CDR3 contains 18 residues. The V gene's germline CDR1 is SGHAT and CDR2 FQNNGV. V was clipped by 3 bases and J by 2 bases, with 20 bases between them. CDR3 nucleotides: TGTGCCAGCAGCTTTGGTTCGGGAGCGGCTCCTACCTACAATGAGCAGTTCTTC. Translation gives CASSFGSGAAPTYNEQFF.

This chain uses TRBV6-2 or TRBV6-3 with TRBJ1-2; D perhaps matches TRBD1 (5 bases). The V gene lost 5 bases and the J gene lost 6 bases, with 7 bases spanning the gap. CDR1 is MNHEY and CDR2 is SVGEGT in the germline V gene. The CDR3 consists of 11 residues. The CDR3 DNA sequence: TGTGCCAGCAGTCAGGGAAATGGCTACACCTTC. Protein sequence: CASSQGNGYTF.

The V call is TRBV12-3 or TRBV12-4, the J call TRBJ1-2; D gene ambiguous. With 7 bases removed from V and 4 bases from J, the gap between germline ends came to 13 bases. The CDR3 covers 13 residues. DNA of the CDR3: TGTGCCAGCACCCCGGACGGAGTCTATGGCTACACCTTC. It translates to CASTPDGVYGYTF.

The CDR3 nucleotides are TGTGCCAGCAGCTTAGAACCAGGGCCGGTGTCACCCCTCCACTTT. Its protein product is CASSLEPGPVSPLHF. The chain carries TRBV7-9 and TRBJ1-6; perhaps TRBD1 as D (5 bases). The CDR3 extends over 15 amino acids. Germline V gene lookup returns CDR1 SEHNR and CDR2 FQNEAQ (reference sequence). Trimming cost V 1 base and J 10 bases, with 14 bases left between them.

V and J are TRBV18 and TRBJ2-3, with 8 nucleotides matching TRBD1. This CDR3 contains 15 residues. Losses at the gene ends were 2 bases for V and 0 bases for J; bases not matched to a gene: 1. The germline V gene has CDR1 KGHSH and CDR2 LQKENI. The CDR3 reads CASSPYRGSTDTQYF. The CDR3 nucleotides are TGTGCCAGCTCACCATACAGGGGGAGCACAGATACGCAGTATTTT.

Comments on this clone: One junction end disagrees with the germline gene, perhaps due to a read error. The chain joins TRBV5-5 to TRBJ2-2; D not certain. Germline V CDR1 and CDR2: SGHKS, YYEKEE (reference sequence). The CDR3 is 14 amino acids. CDR3 nucleotides: TGTGCCAGCAGCTTGGAAGGGAACGCCGGGGAGCTGTTTTTT. Protein product: CASSLEGNAGELFF.

The rearrangement uses TRBV6-2 or TRBV6-3 and TRBJ2-5; no definite D call. This CDR3 is built from 12 residues. The V end lost 6 bases, the J end lost 5 bases, and 10 bases lay between the germline ends. Germline CDR1 reads MNHEY; CDR2 reads SVGEGT. CDR3 sequence: CASSVLRETQYF. The CDR3 DNA reads as TGTGCCAGCAGCGTTCTGAGGGAGACCCAGTACTTC.

This clone was observed once. The chain has TRBV30 and TRBJ1-2; perhaps TRBD1 as D (6 bases). This CDR3 spans 15 amino acids. Germline CDR1 and CDR2: GTSNPN and SVGIG (reference sequence). The V gene lost 0 bases and the J gene lost 2 bases, with 13 bases spanning the gap. The CDR3 spells CAWSVQGGQNYGYTF. Written as DNA, the CDR3 is TGTGCCTGGAGTGTACAGGGCGGCCAAAACTATGGCTACACCTTC.

The rearrangement uses TRBV27 and TRBJ2-7; 8 nucleotides agree with TRBD2. V dropped 0 bases and J dropped 4; count of bases not matched to a gene: 5. This CDR3 spans 15 amino acids. The germline V gene encodes CDR1 MNHEY and CDR2 SMNVEV (reference sequence). The CDR3 coding sequence is TGTGCCAGCAGTTTATCTGGAGCGGGAGATTACGAGCAGTACTTC. Amino acids: CASSLSGAGDYEQYF.

The chain joins TRBV10-2 to TRBJ2-2; D remains ambiguous. This CDR3 has 14 amino acids. The germline gives CDR1 WSHSY, CDR2 SAAADI. The V and J ends lost 3 bases and 3 bases respectively, with 8 bases between them. The CDR3 reads CASSETADTGELFF. The CDR3 coding sequence is TGCGCCAGCAGTGAAACAGCCGACACCGGGGAGCTGTTTTTT.

The chain carries TRBV6-5 and TRBJ2-7, with D unresolved. Trimming pared 0 bases from V and 1 base from J, leaving 7 bases between. Germline assignment: CDR1 MNHEY and CDR2 SVGAGI. The CDR3 runs to 14 residues. CDR3 sequence (DNA): TGTGCCAGCAGTTACTCTTGGGATTCCTACGAGCAGTACTTC. It encodes CASSYSWDSYEQYF.

The chain recombines TRBV19 with TRBJ2-7; 9 positions agree with TRBD1. V shed 1 base, J shed 4 bases, and the junction held 5 bases outside the gene matches. The germline V gene encodes CDR1 LNHDA and CDR2 SQIVND (reference sequence). The CDR3 loop spans 15 amino acids. For the CDR3, the DNA is TGTGCCAGTAGTATAGCGAGGACAGGGGCGTACGAGCAGTACTTC. It yields the protein CASSIARTGAYEQYF.

The chain carries TRBV18 and TRBJ2-7; no reliable D call. Per the germline V gene, CDR1 is KGHSH and CDR2 is LQKENI. Trimming pared 4 bases from V and 2 bases from J, leaving 18 bases between. The CDR3 length is 16 residues. The chain's CDR3 is CASSQTSGPLAYEQYF. The CDR3 nucleotides read TGTGCCAGCTCACAAACCTCGGGCCCCTTGGCCTACGAGCAGTACTTC.

The chain has TRBV18 and TRBJ1-5; TRBD1 might be the D (5 bases). The germline CDR1 and CDR2 sequences are KGHSH and LQKENI. CDR3 length: 13 amino acids. The V end was cut by 3 bases, the J end by 7 bases, with 10 bases between. CDR3 nucleotide sequence: TGTGCCAGCTCACCGGGGACGGCCCAGCCCCAGCATTTT. Its translation is CASSPGTAQPQHF.

There are a few counts of this clone. This rearrangement joins TRBV6-5 to TRBJ1-4; 9 bases agree with TRBD1. The length of the CDR3 is 14 residues. The V gene end was trimmed by 6 bases and the J gene end by 8 bases; junction bases not matched to a gene: 7. Germline CDR1 is MNHEY and CDR2 is SVGAGI. The CDR3 sequence: CASRRGTGQEKLFF. As DNA, the CDR3 is TGTGCCAGCAGAAGGGGGACAGGGCAAGAAAAACTGTTTTTT.

The chain carries TRBV19 and TRBJ2-7; D call uncertain. The CDR3 is 14 residues long. V was cut by 4 bases and J by 2 bases, with 12 bases left in between. Per the germline V gene, CDR1 is LNHDA and CDR2 is SQIVND (reference sequence). The CDR3 nucleotides are TGTGCCAGTAGTACCCTCGCTGTAGCCTACGAGCAGTACTTC. Its protein product is CASSTLAVAYEQYF.

The chain has TRBV7-2 and TRBJ2-3; D may be TRBD1 (6 bases). The CDR3 is made up of 16 amino acids. Germline V lookup: CDR1 SGHTA, CDR2 FQGNSA. Trimming left V 5 bases short and J 4 bases short, with 19 bases between. CDR3 amino acids: CASSLSLMGAADTQYF. For the CDR3, the DNA is TGTGCCAGCAGCCTTAGCTTGATGGGGGCCGCAGATACGCAGTATTTT.

A note on this clone: The same CDR3 is also encoded by other DNA sequences in this sample. This sequence joins TRBV18 and TRBJ2-5; maybe TRBD1 (5 bases). CDR1 KGHSH and CDR2 LQKENI come from the germline V gene. Trimming shortened V by 3 bases and J by 2 bases, and 7 bases separated the two germline ends. This CDR3 region has 13 residues. The CDR3 loop reads CASSPRQQETQYF. The CDR3 DNA reads TGTGCCAGCTCACCTCGACAGCAAGAGACCCAGTACTTC.

A note on this clone: This specimen includes other DNA sequences encoding the same CDR3. V and J are TRBV6-2 or TRBV6-3 and TRBJ2-7; D is unresolved. The V end was cut by 5 bases, the J end by 1 base, with 3 bases between. The CDR3 is made up of 11 amino acids. Looked up from germline, CDR1 is MNHEY and CDR2 is SVGEGT. The CDR3 DNA reads as TGTGCCAGCAGTCAGTCCTACGAGCAGTACTTC. Translated, it gives CASSQSYEQYF.

The genes are TRBV7-9 and TRBJ1-1; possible D gene TRBD1, 5 bases. V lost 3 bases and J 7 bases, leaving 18 bases between the germline ends. The CDR3 loop spans 15 amino acids. Per germline, CDR1 SEHNR and CDR2 FQNEAQ (reference sequence). The chain's CDR3 is CASSFFLGGELEAFF. CDR3 bases: TGTGCCAGCAGCTTTTTCTTGGGGGGTGAACTTGAAGCTTTCTTT.

The chain joins TRBV21-1 to TRBJ1-2; TRBD1 was called by the table and not checked on the DNA. TRBV21-1 is a recognized pseudogene. The CDR3 has 17 amino acids. The CDR3 region is CASSSRGTGVKDYGYTF. The CDR3 nucleotides are TGTGCCAGCAGCTCCCGGGGGACAGGGGTTAAAGACTATGGCTACACCTTC.

The chain carries TRBV18 and TRBJ2-1; 7 bases are shared with TRBD1. Per germline, CDR1 KGHSH and CDR2 LQKENI. The CDR3 has 17 residues. The V segment lost 0 bases and the J segment 7 bases; nucleotides outside the gene matches: 12. CDR3 nucleotide sequence: TGTGCCAGCTCACCACCGGGTAAGGGGGCAGTAGGAAATGAGCAGTTCTTC. This sequence encodes CASSPPGKGAVGNEQFF.

This clone was seen only once. The rearrangement joins TRBV29-1 to TRBJ2-1; 13 nucleotides agree with TRBD2. After removal of 7 bases from V and 4 bases from J, the junction contained 4 bases not matched to a gene. The CDR3 length is 14 residues. Germline CDR1 reads SQVTM; CDR2 reads ANQGSEA. The DNA for the CDR3 is TGCAGCGGGGAGGGACTAGCGGGGTACAATGAGCAGTTCTTC. As protein: CSGEGLAGYNEQFF.

This chain uses TRBV12-5 with TRBJ1-1, with 7 bases matching TRBD1. This CDR3 contains 17 residues. With V trimmed by 3 bases and J by 1 base, 11 bases remained unmatched. The V gene's germline CDR1 is LGHNT and CDR2 FRNRAP. CDR3 nucleotide sequence: TGTGCTAGTGGTTTCAACCTCCGGGACAGCGAGAACACTGAAGCTTTCTTT. This encodes CASGFNLRDSENTEAFF. The full variable domain, rest sourced from reference TRBV12-5 and TRBJ1-1, is DARVTQTPRHKVTEMGQEVTMRCQPILGHNTVFWYRQTMMQGLELLAYFRNRAPLDDSGMPKDRFSAEMPDATLATLKIQPSEPRDSAVYFCASGFNLRDSENTEAFFGQGTRLTVV.

This sequence joins TRBV7-2 and TRBJ2-5; TRBD2 agrees at 13 bases. Germline CDR1 reads SGHTA; CDR2 reads FQGNSA. This CDR3 has 16 residues. Losses at the gene ends were 2 bases for V and 5 bases for J; bases not matched to a gene: 5. In DNA, the CDR3 is TGTGCCAGCAGCTTACTACTAGCGGGGGGGCTGGAGACCCAGTACTTC. Encoded protein: CASSLLLAGGLETQYF.

This clone was recorded once. Germline is not matched at one junction end, which may reflect a read error. This rearrangement joins TRBV7-2 to TRBJ1-2; 8 nucleotides align to TRBD1. The CDR3 covers 15 residues. The V gene's germline CDR1 is SGHTA and CDR2 FQGNSA. In DNA form, the CDR3 reads TGTGCCAGCAGCTTCCCCCAGGGGGCTAACGATGGCTACACCTTC. Amino acids: CASSFPQGANDGYTF.

The chain uses TRBV19 and TRBJ2-3; 9 bases align to TRBD2. This CDR3 contains 14 residues. V shed 7 bases, J shed 4 bases, and the junction held 6 bases outside the gene matches. Germline V CDR1 and CDR2: LNHDA, SQIVND (reference sequence). This chain's CDR3 is CASTSGGRADTQYF. For the CDR3, the DNA is TGTGCCAGTACCAGCGGGGGGCGCGCAGATACGCAGTATTTT.

CDR3 residues: CASSYSRRNYEQYF. The CDR3 DNA follows: TGTGCCAGCAGTTACTCCCGAAGGAACTACGAGCAGTACTTC. This rearrangement joins TRBV6-5 to TRBJ2-7; D is unresolved. This CDR3 region has 14 residues. Germline V gives CDR1 MNHEY, CDR2 SVGAGI. The V end lost 0 bases, the J end lost 3 bases, and 9 bases lay between the germline ends.